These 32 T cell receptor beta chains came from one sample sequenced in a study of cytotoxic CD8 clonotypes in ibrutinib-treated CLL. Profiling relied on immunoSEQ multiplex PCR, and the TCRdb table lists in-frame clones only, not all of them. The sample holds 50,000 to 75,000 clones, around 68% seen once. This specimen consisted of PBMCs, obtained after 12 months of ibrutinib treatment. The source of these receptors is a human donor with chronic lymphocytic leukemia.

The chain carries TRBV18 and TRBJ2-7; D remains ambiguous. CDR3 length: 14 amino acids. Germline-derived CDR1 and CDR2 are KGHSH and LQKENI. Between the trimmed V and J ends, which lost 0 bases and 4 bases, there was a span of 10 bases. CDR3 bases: TGTGCCAGCTCACCACCGAATCGAGTTTACGAGCAGTACTTC. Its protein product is CASSPPNRVYEQYF.

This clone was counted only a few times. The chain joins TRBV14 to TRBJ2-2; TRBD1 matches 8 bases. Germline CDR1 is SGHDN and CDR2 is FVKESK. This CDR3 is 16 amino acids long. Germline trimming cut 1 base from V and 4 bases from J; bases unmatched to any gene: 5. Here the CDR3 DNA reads TGTGCCAGCAGCCAAGGACAGGGGCGATCCACCGGGGAGCTGTTTTTT. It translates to CASSQGQGRSTGELFF.

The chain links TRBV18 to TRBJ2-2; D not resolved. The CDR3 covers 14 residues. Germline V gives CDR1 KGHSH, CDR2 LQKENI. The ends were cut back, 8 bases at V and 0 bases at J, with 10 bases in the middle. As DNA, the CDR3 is TGTGCCAGCACAGAAACCGCGAACACCGGGGAGCTGTTTTTT. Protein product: CASTETANTGELFF.

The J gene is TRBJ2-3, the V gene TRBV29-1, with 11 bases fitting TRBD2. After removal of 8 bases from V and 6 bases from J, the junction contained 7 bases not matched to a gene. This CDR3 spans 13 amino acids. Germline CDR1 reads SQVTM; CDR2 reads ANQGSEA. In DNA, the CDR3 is TGCAGCTCACTAGCGGGAGTTTTTGATACGCAGTATTTT. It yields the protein CSSLAGVFDTQYF.

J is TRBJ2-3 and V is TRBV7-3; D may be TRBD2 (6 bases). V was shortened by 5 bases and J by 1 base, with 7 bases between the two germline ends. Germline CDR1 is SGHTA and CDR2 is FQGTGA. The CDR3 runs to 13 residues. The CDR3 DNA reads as TGTGCCAGCAGCAAGCGGGGCACAGATACGCAGTATTTT. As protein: CASSKRGTDTQYF.

The CDR3 protein is CASSLVLAGVAGELFF. The DNA for the CDR3 is TGTGCCAGCAGCCTCGTACTAGCGGGAGTAGCCGGGGAGCTGTTTTTT. V is TRBV9 and J is TRBJ2-2; 11 bases agree with TRBD2. The CDR3 runs to 16 residues. The V segment lost 4 bases and the J segment 6 bases; nucleotides outside the gene matches: 8. CDR1 is SGDLS and CDR2 is YYNGEE in the germline V gene.

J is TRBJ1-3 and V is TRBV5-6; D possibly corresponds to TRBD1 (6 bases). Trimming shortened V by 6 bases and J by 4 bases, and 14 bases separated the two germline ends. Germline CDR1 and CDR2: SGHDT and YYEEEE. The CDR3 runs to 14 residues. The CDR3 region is CASKWTAGGNTIYF. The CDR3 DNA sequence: TGTGCCAGCAAATGGACAGCTGGGGGAAACACCATATATTTT.

The CDR3 nucleotides are TGTGCCAGCAGTACGGCAGGGGATATAAATGAAAAACTGTTTTTT. Protein product: CASSTAGDINEKLFF. The genes are TRBV25-1 and TRBJ1-4, with D possibly being TRBD1 (6 bases). Between the trimmed V and J ends, which lost 5 bases and 5 bases, there was a span of 15 bases. Germline V gene sequence: CDR1 MGHDK, CDR2 SYGVNS. This CDR3 contains 15 residues.

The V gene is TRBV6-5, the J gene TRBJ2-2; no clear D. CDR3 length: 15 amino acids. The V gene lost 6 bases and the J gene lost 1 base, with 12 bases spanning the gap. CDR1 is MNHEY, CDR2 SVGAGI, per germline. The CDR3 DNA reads TGTGCCAGCAGGAGTGGAACCTTGAACACCGGGGAGCTGTTTTTT. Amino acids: CASRSGTLNTGELFF.

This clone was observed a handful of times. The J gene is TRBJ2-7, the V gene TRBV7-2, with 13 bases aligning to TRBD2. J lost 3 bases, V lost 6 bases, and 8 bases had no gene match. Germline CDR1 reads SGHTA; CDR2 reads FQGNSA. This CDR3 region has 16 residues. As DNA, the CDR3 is TGTGCCAGCAGTTATACCCGACTAGCGGGAGGCTACGAGCAGTACTTC. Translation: CASSYTRLAGGYEQYF.

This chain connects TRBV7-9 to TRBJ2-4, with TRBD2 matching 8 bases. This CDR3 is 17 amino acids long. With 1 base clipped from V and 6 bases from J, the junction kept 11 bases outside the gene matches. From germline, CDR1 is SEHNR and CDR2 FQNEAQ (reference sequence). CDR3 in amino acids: CASSLDSGRADGNIQYF. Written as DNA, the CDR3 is TGTGCCAGCAGCTTAGATTCCGGGAGGGCCGATGGAAACATTCAGTACTTC.

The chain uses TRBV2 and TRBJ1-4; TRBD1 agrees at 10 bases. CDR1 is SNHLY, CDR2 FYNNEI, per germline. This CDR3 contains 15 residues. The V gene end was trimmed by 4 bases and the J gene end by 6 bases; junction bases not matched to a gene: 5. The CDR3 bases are TGTGCCAGCAGTGTCGGACAGGGGGTATATGAAAAACTGTTTTTT. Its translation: CASSVGQGVYEKLFF.

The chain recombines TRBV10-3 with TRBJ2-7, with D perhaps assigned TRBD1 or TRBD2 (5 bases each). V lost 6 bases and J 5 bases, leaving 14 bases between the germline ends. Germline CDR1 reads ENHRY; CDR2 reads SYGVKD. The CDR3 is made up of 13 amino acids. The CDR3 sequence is CAISSPGTHEQYF. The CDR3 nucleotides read TGTGCCATCAGCAGTCCCGGGACGCACGAGCAGTACTTC.

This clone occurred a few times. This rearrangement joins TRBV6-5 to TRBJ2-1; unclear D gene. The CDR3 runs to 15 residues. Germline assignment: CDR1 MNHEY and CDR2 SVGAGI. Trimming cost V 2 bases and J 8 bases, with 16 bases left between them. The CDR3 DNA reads TGTGCCAGCAGTTACACAGTTTTCAGAAAGGATGAGCAGTTCTTC. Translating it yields CASSYTVFRKDEQFF.

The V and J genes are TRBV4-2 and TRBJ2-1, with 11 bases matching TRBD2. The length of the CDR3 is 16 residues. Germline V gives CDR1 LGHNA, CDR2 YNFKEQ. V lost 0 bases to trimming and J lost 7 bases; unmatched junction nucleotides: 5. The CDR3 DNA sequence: TGTGCCAGCAGCCAAGATGGGCTAGCGGGAGGTAATGAGCAGTTCTTC. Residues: CASSQDGLAGGNEQFF.

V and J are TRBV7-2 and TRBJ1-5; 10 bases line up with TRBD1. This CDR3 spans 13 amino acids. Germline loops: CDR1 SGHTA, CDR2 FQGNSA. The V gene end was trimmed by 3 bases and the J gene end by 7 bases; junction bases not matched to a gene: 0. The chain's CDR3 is CASSLDRGQPQHF. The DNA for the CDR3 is TGTGCCAGCAGCTTGGACAGGGGGCAGCCCCAGCATTTT. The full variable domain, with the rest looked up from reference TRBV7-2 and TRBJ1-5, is GAGVSQSPSNKVTEKGKDVELRCDPISGHTALYWYRQSLGQGLEFLIYFQGNSAPDKSGLPSDRFSAERTGGSVSTLTIQRTQQEDSAVYLCASSLDRGQPQHFGDGTRLSIL.

The CDR3 loop reads CASSPPTGPQPYEQYF. The CDR3 nucleotides are TGCGCCAGCAGCCCCCCAACCGGACCGCAGCCCTACGAGCAGTACTTC. The chain carries TRBV4-1 and TRBJ2-7; D remains ambiguous. This CDR3 has 16 residues. V lost 4 bases and J lost 2, with 18 bases in between. Per germline, CDR1 MGHRA and CDR2 YSYEKL.

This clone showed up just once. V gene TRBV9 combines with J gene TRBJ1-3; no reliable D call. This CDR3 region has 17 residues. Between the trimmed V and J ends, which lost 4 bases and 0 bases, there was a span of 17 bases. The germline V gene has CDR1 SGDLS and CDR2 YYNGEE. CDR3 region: CASSPIGRRSSGNTIYF. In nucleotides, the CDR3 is TGTGCCAGCAGCCCCATTGGTAGGAGAAGCTCTGGAAACACCATATATTTT.

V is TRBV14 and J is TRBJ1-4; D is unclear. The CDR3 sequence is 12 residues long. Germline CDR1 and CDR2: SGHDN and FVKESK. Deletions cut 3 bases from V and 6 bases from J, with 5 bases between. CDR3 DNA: TGTGCCAGCAGCCACCGAGATGAAAAACTGTTTTTT. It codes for CASSHRDEKLFF.

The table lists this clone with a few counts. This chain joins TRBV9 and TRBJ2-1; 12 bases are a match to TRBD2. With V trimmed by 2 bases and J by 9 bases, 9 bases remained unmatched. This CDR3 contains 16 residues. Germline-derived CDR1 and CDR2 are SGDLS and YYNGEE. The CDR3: CASSVPLAGGPGEQFF. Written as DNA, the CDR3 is TGTGCCAGCAGCGTCCCCCTAGCGGGAGGGCCAGGTGAGCAGTTCTTC.

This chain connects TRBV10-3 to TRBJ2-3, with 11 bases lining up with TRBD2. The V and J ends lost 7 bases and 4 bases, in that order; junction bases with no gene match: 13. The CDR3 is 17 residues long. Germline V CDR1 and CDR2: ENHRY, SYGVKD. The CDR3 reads CAIKPELAGDVADTQYF. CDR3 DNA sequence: TGTGCCATCAAACCCGAACTAGCGGGAGATGTGGCAGATACGCAGTATTTT.

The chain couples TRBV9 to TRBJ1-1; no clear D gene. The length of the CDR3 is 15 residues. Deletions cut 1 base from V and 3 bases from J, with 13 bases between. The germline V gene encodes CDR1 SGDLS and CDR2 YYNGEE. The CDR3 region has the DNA TGTGCCAGCAGCGTATCGGGAGAACTTTACACTGAAGCTTTCTTT. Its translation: CASSVSGELYTEAFF.

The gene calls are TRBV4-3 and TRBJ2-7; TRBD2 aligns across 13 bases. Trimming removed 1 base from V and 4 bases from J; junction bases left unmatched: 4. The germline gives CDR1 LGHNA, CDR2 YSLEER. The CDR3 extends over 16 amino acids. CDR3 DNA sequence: TGCGCCAGCAGCCAAGGGCCACTAGCGGGAGGGTACGAGCAGTACTTC. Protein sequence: CASSQGPLAGGYEQYF.

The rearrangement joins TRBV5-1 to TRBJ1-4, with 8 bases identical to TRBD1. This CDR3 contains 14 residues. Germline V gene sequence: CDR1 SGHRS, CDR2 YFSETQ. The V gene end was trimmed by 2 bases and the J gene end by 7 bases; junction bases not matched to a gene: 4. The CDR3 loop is CASSFRDRSEKLFF. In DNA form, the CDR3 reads TGCGCCAGCAGCTTCCGGGACAGGTCTGAAAAACTGTTTTTT.

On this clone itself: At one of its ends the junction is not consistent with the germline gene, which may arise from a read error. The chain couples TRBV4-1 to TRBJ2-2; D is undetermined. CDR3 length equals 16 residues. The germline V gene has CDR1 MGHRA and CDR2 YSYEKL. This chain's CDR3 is CASGQVGGVNTGELFF. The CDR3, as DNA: TGCGCCAGCGGCCAGGTGGGCGGCGTAAACACCGGGGAGCTGTTTTTT.

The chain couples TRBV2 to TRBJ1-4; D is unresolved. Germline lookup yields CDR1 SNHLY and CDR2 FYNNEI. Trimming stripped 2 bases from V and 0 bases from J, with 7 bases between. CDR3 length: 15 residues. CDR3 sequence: CASSEQLATNEKLFF. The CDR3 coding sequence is TGTGCCAGCAGTGAACAGTTAGCAACTAATGAAAAACTGTTTTTT.

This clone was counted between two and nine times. CDR3: CSARNNEQFF. The DNA of the CDR3 is TGCAGTGCTAGAAACAATGAGCAGTTCTTC. J is TRBJ2-1 and V is TRBV20-1; no firm D call. Per the germline V gene, CDR1 is DFQATT and CDR2 is SNEGSKA (reference sequence). The CDR3 contains 10 residues. The ends were cut back, 2 bases at V and 5 bases at J, with 1 base in the middle.

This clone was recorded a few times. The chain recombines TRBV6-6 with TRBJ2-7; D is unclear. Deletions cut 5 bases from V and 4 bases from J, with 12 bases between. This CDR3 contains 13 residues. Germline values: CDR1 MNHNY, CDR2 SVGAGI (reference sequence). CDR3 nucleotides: TGTGCCAGCAGTCGCAGTTTAGGTTACGAGCAGTACTTC. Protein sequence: CASSRSLGYEQYF.

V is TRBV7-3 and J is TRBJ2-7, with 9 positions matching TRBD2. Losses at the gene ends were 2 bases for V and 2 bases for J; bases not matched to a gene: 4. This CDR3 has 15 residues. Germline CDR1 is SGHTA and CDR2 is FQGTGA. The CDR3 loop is CASSLAASGAYEQYF. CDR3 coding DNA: TGTGCCAGCAGCTTAGCGGCTAGCGGGGCCTACGAGCAGTACTTC.

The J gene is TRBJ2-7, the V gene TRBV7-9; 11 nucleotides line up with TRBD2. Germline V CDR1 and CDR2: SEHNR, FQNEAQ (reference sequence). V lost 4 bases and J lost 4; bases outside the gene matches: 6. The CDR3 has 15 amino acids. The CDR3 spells CASSSTSGSSYEQYF. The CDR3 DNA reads TGTGCCAGCAGCTCAACTAGCGGGAGCTCATACGAGCAGTACTTC.

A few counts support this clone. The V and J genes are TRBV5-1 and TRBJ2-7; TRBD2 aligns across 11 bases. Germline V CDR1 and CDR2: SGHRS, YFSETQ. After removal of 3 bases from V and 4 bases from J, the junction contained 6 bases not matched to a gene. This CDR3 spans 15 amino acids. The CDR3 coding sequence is TGCGCCAGCAGCTCGGGACTAGCGGCAGGTTACGAGCAGTACTTC. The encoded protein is CASSSGLAAGYEQYF.

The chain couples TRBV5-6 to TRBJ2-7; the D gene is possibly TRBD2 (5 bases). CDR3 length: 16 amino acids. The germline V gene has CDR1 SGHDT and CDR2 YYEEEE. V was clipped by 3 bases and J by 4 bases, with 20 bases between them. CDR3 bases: TGTGCCAGCAGCTCGACGGTGTCGGGATCTCGGTACGAGCAGTACTTC. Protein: CASSSTVSGSRYEQYF.